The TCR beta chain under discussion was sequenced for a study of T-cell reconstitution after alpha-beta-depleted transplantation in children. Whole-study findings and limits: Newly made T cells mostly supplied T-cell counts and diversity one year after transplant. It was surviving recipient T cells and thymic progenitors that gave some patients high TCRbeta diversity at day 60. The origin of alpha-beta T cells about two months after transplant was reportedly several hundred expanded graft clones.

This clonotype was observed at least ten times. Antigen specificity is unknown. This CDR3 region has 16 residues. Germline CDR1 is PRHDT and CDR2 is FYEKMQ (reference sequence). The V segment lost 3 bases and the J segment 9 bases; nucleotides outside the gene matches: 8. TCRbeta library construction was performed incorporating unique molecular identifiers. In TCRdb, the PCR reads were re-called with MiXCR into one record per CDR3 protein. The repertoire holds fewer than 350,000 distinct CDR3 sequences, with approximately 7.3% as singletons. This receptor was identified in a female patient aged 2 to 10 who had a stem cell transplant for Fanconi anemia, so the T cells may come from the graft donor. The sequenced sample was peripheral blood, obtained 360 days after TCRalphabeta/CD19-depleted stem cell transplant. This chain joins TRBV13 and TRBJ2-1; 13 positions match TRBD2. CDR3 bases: TGTGCCAGCAGCTTGCCTACTAGCGGGGGGGCGGGTGAGCAGTTCTTC. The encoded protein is CASSLPTSGGAGEQFF.